The next 29 T cell receptor beta chains were all read from a single sample in a study of T cell responses to AZD1222 COVID-19 vaccine. TCRdb keeps only in-frame clones here, not all; method: immunoSEQ multiplex PCR. The sample yields more than 90,000 clones, 90% seen once. The sample here was peripheral blood, taken on day 0 of AZD1222 vaccination. The receptors were gathered from an adult in good health.

The genes are TRBV19 and TRBJ1-6, with D possibly matching TRBD1 (5 bases). The CDR3 covers 16 residues. V lost 5 bases to trimming and J lost 4 bases, with 15 bases between them. In germline, CDR1 is LNHDA, CDR2 SQIVND (reference sequence). This chain's CDR3 is CASSGHWTEYNSPLHF. The CDR3 DNA follows: TGTGCCAGTAGTGGACACTGGACCGAATATAATTCACCCCTCCACTTT.

V usage is TRBV19 and J usage is TRBJ1-5; no reliable D call. The germline CDR1 and CDR2 sequences are LNHDA and SQIVND (reference sequence). Trimming pared 7 bases from V and 2 bases from J, leaving 15 bases between. The CDR3 covers 15 residues. The CDR3 nucleotides read TGTGCCAGTACCACTGGCCGTCTTGGCAATCAGCCCCAGCATTTT. This translates into CASTTGRLGNQPQHF.

The chain joins TRBV5-1 to TRBJ1-4; 9 bases are shared with TRBD1. Unmatched junction bases numbered 3, after V lost 4 bases and J lost 5 bases. The CDR3 consists of 14 residues. The germline V gene has CDR1 SGHRS and CDR2 YFSETQ. The CDR3 sequence is CASSTGTGNEKLFF. The DNA of the CDR3 is TGCGCCAGCAGCACAGGGACAGGGAATGAAAAACTGTTTTTT.

The chain couples TRBV19 to TRBJ1-1; TRBD1 is a possible D gene (5 bases). Germline V CDR1 and CDR2: LNHDA, SQIVND (reference sequence). V lost 7 bases and J 3 bases, leaving 18 bases between the germline ends. CDR3 length equals 15 residues. This CDR3 is CASTRRRGTDTEAFF. The CDR3 DNA sequence: TGTGCCAGTACCCGCCGAAGAGGGACTGACACTGAAGCTTTCTTT.

In the case of this clone: A junction end diverges from the germline sequence, so it may reflect a read error. The rearrangement joins TRBV11-2 to TRBJ1-1, with unresolved D. Germline assignment: CDR1 SGHAT and CDR2 FQNNGV. The CDR3 runs 14 residues. DNA for the CDR3: TGTGCCAGCACCTTATTTGGGGATACCACTGAAGCTTTCTTT. It translates to CASTLFGDTTEAFF.

The chain joins TRBV11-2 to TRBJ2-7; D is perhaps TRBD1 (6 bases). Germline V gives CDR1 SGHAT, CDR2 FQNNGV. The V and J ends lost 3 bases and 1 base respectively, with 10 bases between them. The CDR3 is made up of 14 amino acids. The chain's CDR3 is CASSFATGSYEQYF. The CDR3 coding sequence is TGTGCCAGCAGCTTCGCGACAGGTTCCTACGAGCAGTACTTC. Using reference TRBV11-2 and TRBJ2-7 for the parts outside the CDR3, the full variable domain is EAGVAQSPRYKIIEKRQSVAFWCNPISGHATLYWYQQILGQGPKLLIQFQNNGVVDDSQLPKDRFSAERLKGVDSTLKIQPAKLEDSAVYLCASSFATGSYEQYFGPGTRLTVT.

CDR3 region: CAVGTSGGADTQYF. The DNA of the CDR3 is TGTGCCGTCGGGACTAGCGGGGGGGCTGATACGCAGTATTTT. The chain joins TRBV19 to TRBJ2-3; 16 bases agree with TRBD2. V shed 11 bases and J 6 bases; nucleotides not matched to a gene: 5. The CDR3 sequence is 14 residues long. The germline CDR1 and CDR2 sequences are LNHDA and SQIVND (reference sequence).

V is TRBV10-2 and J is TRBJ2-3, with D unresolved. Looked up from germline, CDR1 is WSHSY and CDR2 is SAAADI. The V gene lost 0 bases and the J gene lost 4 bases, with 11 bases spanning the gap. This CDR3 contains 15 residues. The CDR3 DNA follows: TGCGCCAGCAGTGAGTCGTCCCACCGGGCAGATACGCAGTATTTT. It is translated as CASSESSHRADTQYF.

The chain employs TRBV15 and TRBJ1-4; no definite D call. Deletions cut 1 base from V and 8 bases from J, with 2 bases between. The germline V gene encodes CDR1 LNHNV and CDR2 YYDKDF (reference sequence). This CDR3 is built from 11 residues. CDR3 nucleotides: TGTGCCACCAGCAGAGGCGAAAAACTGTTTTTT. This gives the protein CATSRGEKLFF.

This chain uses TRBV7-2 with TRBJ2-3; 9 bases line up with TRBD2. CDR3 length: 15 amino acids. V lost 5 bases and J lost 1; bases outside the gene matches: 4. Per the germline V gene, CDR1 is SGHTA and CDR2 is FQGNSA. The CDR3 spells CASSLSSGGTDTQYF. CDR3 DNA: TGTGCCAGCAGCCTATCTAGCGGGGGCACAGATACGCAGTATTTT.

J is TRBJ2-1 and V is TRBV14, with 9 bases fitting TRBD2. Germline CDR1 and CDR2: SGHDN and FVKESK. The CDR3 consists of 14 residues. J lost 6 bases, V lost 1 base, and 1 base had no gene match. The CDR3 protein is CASSQGGGVNEQFF. The CDR3 region has the DNA TGTGCCAGCAGCCAAGGCGGGGGGGTCAATGAGCAGTTCTTC.

The chain employs TRBV18 and TRBJ1-6; D gene unclear. CDR1 and CDR2 from the germline V gene are KGHSH and LQKENI. The CDR3 is 15 residues long. The V and J ends lost 2 bases and 11 bases respectively, with 16 bases between them. This CDR3 reads CASSPGPGQAAPLHF. The CDR3 DNA follows: TGTGCCAGCTCACCAGGTCCGGGCCAAGCGGCACCCCTCCACTTT.

The chain carries TRBV6-1 and TRBJ1-1; TRBD1 agrees at 8 bases. Germline loops: CDR1 MNHNS, CDR2 SASEGT. V lost 4 bases to trimming and J lost 3 bases; unmatched junction nucleotides: 10. There are 16 residues in the CDR3. This CDR3 reads CASSGVDRGGDTEAFF. CDR3 bases: TGTGCCAGCAGTGGCGTTGACAGGGGAGGCGACACTGAAGCTTTCTTT.

The rearrangement links TRBV28 to TRBJ2-7, with D possibly being TRBD1 (6 bases). The CDR3 is 14 amino acids. The germline V gene encodes CDR1 MDHEN and CDR2 SYDVKM. The V end lost 6 bases, the J end lost 7 bases, and 19 bases lay between the germline ends. For the CDR3, the DNA is TGTGCCAGCAGGTCAGGGGCGGTCGTTGGTGAGCAGTACTTC. Protein product: CASRSGAVVGEQYF.

V usage is TRBV6-5 and J usage is TRBJ2-7; D is possibly TRBD1 (5 bases). Germline CDR1 and CDR2: MNHEY and SVGAGI. This CDR3 has 12 amino acids. The V gene lost 7 bases and the J gene lost 6 bases, with 13 bases spanning the gap. For the CDR3, the DNA is TGTGCCAGCATTAGCCAGGGAAGCGAGCAGTACTTC. Residues: CASISQGSEQYF.

This clone has only one observation. The chain has TRBV3-1 (or the pseudogene TRBV3-2) and TRBJ2-7; TRBD1 matches 9 bases. Trimming cost V 0 bases and J 5 bases; bases outside gene matches: 5. CDR1 LGHDT and CDR2 YNNKEL come from the germline V gene (reference sequence). The CDR3 totals 15 residues. For the CDR3, the DNA is TGTGCCAGCAGCCAAGACGGGACAGGGCTCGACGAGCAGTACTTC. Translating gives CASSQDGTGLDEQYF.

This chain links TRBV11-2 with TRBJ1-4, with D hard to call. Germline CDR1 SGHAT, CDR2 FQNNGV. V was clipped by 6 bases and J by 0 bases, with 8 bases between them. CDR3 length: 14 residues. CDR3 protein: CASRRASTNEKLFF. The CDR3 DNA reads as TGTGCCAGCAGAAGAGCCTCAACTAATGAAAAACTGTTTTTT.

This chain joins TRBV5-6 and TRBJ1-5, with D unclear. CDR1 SGHDT and CDR2 YYEEEE come from the germline V gene. The CDR3 contains 13 residues. Trimming shortened V by 4 bases and J by 2 bases, and 7 bases separated the two germline ends. CDR3 in DNA: TGTGCCAGCAGCCCCGGCGGCAATCAGCCCCAGCATTTT. Protein product: CASSPGGNQPQHF.

The V call is TRBV7-9, the J call TRBJ1-1, with D unclear. CDR1 SEHNR and CDR2 FQNEAQ come from the germline V gene (reference sequence). CDR3 length equals 13 residues. Trimming removed 5 bases at V and 5 bases at J, with 12 bases between. The CDR3 protein is CASSPQAQTEAFF. The DNA for the CDR3 is TGTGCCAGCAGCCCGCAAGCCCAAACTGAAGCTTTCTTT.

A few counts support this clone. The rearrangement links TRBV5-1 to TRBJ1-2; D is ambiguous. Germline V gene sequence: CDR1 SGHRS, CDR2 YFSETQ. Trimming took 4 bases from V and 5 from J, leaving 12 bases between them. CDR3 length equals 13 residues. CDR3 coding DNA: TGCGCCAGCAGCAGGGTTCCGGGATATGGCTACACCTTC. Protein product: CASSRVPGYGYTF.

The rearrangement joins TRBV11-1 to TRBJ2-2, with 10 bases aligning to TRBD2. This CDR3 spans 15 amino acids. In germline, CDR1 is SGHAT, CDR2 FQDESV (reference sequence). The V gene end was trimmed by 2 bases and the J gene end by 6 bases; junction bases not matched to a gene: 3. This CDR3 reads CASSLRLAGAGELFF. CDR3 DNA: TGTGCCAGCAGCTTAAGGCTAGCGGGGGCCGGGGAGCTGTTTTTT.

V and J are TRBV7-2 and TRBJ1-2; D not resolved. CDR3 size: 14 residues. Trimming took off 1 base at V and 1 base at J, with 7 bases between the two ends. Germline CDR1 is SGHTA and CDR2 is FQGNSA. The DNA for the CDR3 is TGTGCCAGCAGCTTAGTAGGAGTTAACTATGGCTACACCTTC. Its translation is CASSLVGVNYGYTF.

The rearrangement uses TRBV6-5 and TRBJ1-5; D is unclear. Per the germline V gene, CDR1 is MNHEY and CDR2 is SVGAGI. With 0 bases removed from V and 4 bases from J, the gap between germline ends came to 10 bases. The CDR3 contains 15 residues. CDR3 nucleotides: TGTGCCAGCAGTTACTCGGGTTCCGGAAATCAGCCCCAGCATTTT. Its translation is CASSYSGSGNQPQHF.

This sequence joins TRBV27 and TRBJ2-7; no clear D. The CDR3 is made up of 14 amino acids. The V gene's germline CDR1 is MNHEY and CDR2 SMNVEV (reference sequence). V was pared by 3 bases and J by 3 bases, with 12 bases between. CDR3 bases: TGTGCCAGCAGTTTTCGACGGGCGAACTACGAGCAGTACTTC. Its protein product is CASSFRRANYEQYF.

The V gene is TRBV11-2, the J gene TRBJ1-5, with TRBD1 as a possible D gene (6 bases). The CDR3 runs to 14 residues. Germline V lookup: CDR1 SGHAT, CDR2 FQNNGV. Trimming stripped 0 bases from V and 7 bases from J, with 10 bases between. CDR3 coding DNA: TGTGCCAGCAGCTTAGATGGGACAACCCAGCCCCAGCATTTT. Translation gives CASSLDGTTQPQHF.

This chain links TRBV11-2 with TRBJ1-1, with a tentative D call TRBD1 (5 bases). Trimming pared 1 base from V and 7 bases from J, leaving 7 bases between. The CDR3 loop spans 12 amino acids. The germline gives CDR1 SGHAT, CDR2 FQNNGV. The CDR3 coding sequence is TGTGCCAGCAGCTTAGGGACAATTGAAGCTTTCTTT. Translated, it gives CASSLGTIEAFF.

The gene calls are TRBV5-6 and TRBJ1-5, with unresolved D. Germline V gene sequence: CDR1 SGHDT, CDR2 YYEEEE. V lost 1 base to trimming and J lost 4 bases, with 9 bases between them. This CDR3 contains 14 residues. CDR3 nucleotides: TGTGCCAGCAGCTTGTCTAGTCGAAATCAGCCCCAGCATTTT. The encoded protein is CASSLSSRNQPQHF. Variable domain in full (rest from reference TRBV5-6 and TRBJ1-5): DAGVTQSPTHLIKTRGQQVTLRCSPKSGHDTVSWYQQALGQGPQFIFQYYEEEERQRGNFPDRFSGHQFPNYSSELNVNALLLGDSALYLCASSLSSRNQPQHFGDGTRLSIL.

The rearrangement links TRBV5-5 to TRBJ2-7; no firm D call. In germline, CDR1 is SGHKS, CDR2 YYEKEE (reference sequence). The CDR3 sequence is 14 residues long. Between the trimmed V and J ends, which lost 2 bases and 3 bases, there was a span of 12 bases. In DNA form, the CDR3 reads TGTGCCAGCAGCTTCGGACGAGCCAACTACGAGCAGTACTTC. It translates to CASSFGRANYEQYF.

The sample holds one count of this clone. The chain recombines TRBV5-5 with TRBJ1-5; D gene ambiguous. The germline V and J ends were trimmed by 7 bases and 0 bases, with 14 bases remaining between them. Germline V gives CDR1 SGHKS, CDR2 YYEKEE (reference sequence). The CDR3 is 15 residues long. In DNA form, the CDR3 reads TGTGCCAGCCGGCAAAGATTCGGTAGCAATCAGCCCCAGCATTTT. Its protein product is CASRQRFGSNQPQHF.